This T cell receptor (beta chain) emerged from a study of blood T cell repertoires in COVID-19. The overall study: Researchers got acute and convalescent COVID-19 samples from the United States, Italy and Spain. PBMCs, B-cell-depleted T cells, or T cells provided the cDNA or gDNA that made up the material.

Trimming removed 3 bases from V and 5 bases from J, with 14 bases in between. The CDR3 length is 14 residues. Germline loops: CDR1 SGHTS, CDR2 YDEGEE. The data were produced by immunoSEQ multiplex PCR, yet TCRdb's version contains in-frame clones alone and is incomplete. The sample has some 210,000 clones, approximately 82% seen once. The chain couples TRBV5-8 to TRBJ1-2, with D perhaps matching TRBD1 (5 bases). The receptor comes from a woman aged 40 to 50 with acute or convalescent COVID-19. The sequenced sample was peripheral blood. The CDR3 sequence: CASSWERGRYGYTF. The CDR3 DNA is TGTGCCAGCAGCTGGGAGCGGGGGAGGTATGGCTACACCTTC. The full variable domain, rest sourced from reference TRBV5-8 and TRBJ1-2, is EAGVTQSPTHLIKTRGQQATLRCSPISGHTSVYWYQQALGLGLQFLLWYDEGEERNRGNFPPRFSGRQFPNYSSELNVNALELEDSALYLCASSWERGRYGYTFGSGTRLTVV.